Listed below are T cell receptor beta chains from one sample, sequenced in a study of Ad26.COV2.S vaccination and SARS-CoV-2 variants. Data came from immunoSEQ multiplex PCR; TCRdb stores just in-frame clones and leaves some out. The table lists about 420,000 clones, more than 75% of them singletons. Sequenced here: peripheral blood, sampled in a trial of Ad26.COV2.S vaccine versus placebo. These receptors all stem from a person between 18 and 60 years old who received the Ad26.COV2.S COVID-19 vaccine or a placebo. CDR3s include the opening cysteine and the closing phenylalanine or tryptophan. Fields, in order: D gene, J gene, clone size, V gene, CDR3 protein, CDR3 DNA. The D gene is left open where the match is weak. Expanded clones are given a class, and other clones once, few, many or no size at all.

NA | TRBJ2-3 | NA | TRBV5-1 | CASSLGQLTDTQYF | TGCGCCAGCAGCTTGGGACAGCTCACAGATACGCAGTATTTT
NA | TRBJ1-4 | few | TRBV15 | CATSRISTLSNEKLFF | TGTGCCACCAGCAGAATTTCGACCCTCTCTAATGAAAAACTGTTTTTT
TRBD1 | TRBJ2-6 | once | TRBV18 | CASYQGAGANVLTF | TGTGCCAGCTATCAGGGGGCTGGGGCCAACGTCCTGACTTTC
TRBD1 | TRBJ2-7 | NA | TRBV4-3 | CASSQLGQGLDEQYF | TGCGCCAGCAGCCAGCTCGGACAGGGTTTGGACGAGCAGTACTTC
TRBD1 | TRBJ1-5 | NA | TRBV28 | CAAGVGQEILQPQHF | TGTGCCGCCGGGGTAGGACAGGAGATTCTTCAGCCCCAGCATTTT
TRBD1 | TRBJ2-3 | NA | TRBV7-3 | CASSLTGGQGGTDTQYF | TGTGCCAGCAGCTTAACGGGTGGACAGGGTGGAACAGATACGCAGTATTTT
NA | TRBJ1-1 | NA | TRBV3-1/TRBV3-2 | CASSQDMWGERYTEAFF | TGTGCCAGCAGCCAAGATATGTGGGGGGAGAGGTATACTGAAGCTTTCTTT
NA | TRBJ1-1 | NA | TRBV19 | CASSKTGNTEAFF | TGTGCCAGTAGTAAGACAGGGAACACTGAAGCTTTCTTT
NA | TRBJ1-6 | NA | TRBV4-3 | CASSQESGDNSPLHF | TGCGCCAGCAGCCAAGAGTCAGGGGATAATTCACCCCTCCACTTT
NA | TRBJ2-2 | NA | TRBV4-3 | CASSQGLMGGSGELFF | TGCGCCAGCAGCCAAGGCCTGATGGGGGGCTCCGGGGAGCTGTTTTTT
TRBD1 | TRBJ2-1 | NA | TRBV6-6 | CASSYSTQGDYNEQFF | TGTGCCAGCAGTTACTCGACCCAGGGGGACTACAATGAGCAGTTCTTC
TRBD1 | TRBJ1-2 | NA | TRBV27 | CASSPTFGQGYYGYTF | TGTGCCAGCAGTCCCACGTTTGGACAGGGGTACTACGGCTACACCTTC
NA | TRBJ1-5 | NA | TRBV6-2/TRBV6-3 | CASSYWINQPQHF | TGTGCCAGCAGTTACTGGATCAATCAGCCCCAGCATTTT
NA | TRBJ1-5 | NA | TRBV19 | CASSMSAGPQPQHF | TGTGCCAGTAGTATGTCCGCCGGACCTCAGCCCCAGCATTTT
NA | TRBJ2-3 | NA | TRBV19 | CASSIGRPDTQYF | TGTGCCAGTAGTATCGGCCGGCCAGATACGCAGTATTTT
TRBD2 | TRBJ2-1 | NA | TRBV19 | CASSIMASGGGQEQFF | TGTGCCAGTAGTATTATGGCTAGCGGGGGGGGTCAGGAGCAGTTCTTC
TRBD1 | TRBJ1-6 | NA | TRBV4-2 | CASSQEEGAGNSPLHF | TGTGCCAGCAGCCAAGAGGAGGGGGCCGGTAATTCACCCCTCCACTTT
NA | TRBJ2-7 | NA | TRBV3-1/TRBV3-2 | CASSKDSPYEQYF | TGTGCCAGCAGCAAGGACAGCCCCTACGAGCAGTACTTC
NA | TRBJ1-5 | NA | TRBV6-4 | CASSDMGISNQPQHF | TGTGCCAGCAGTGACATGGGGATTAGCAATCAGCCCCAGCATTTT
NA | TRBJ1-2 | NA | TRBV7-9 | CASSTRRSVGGIYGYTF | TGTGCCAGCAGCACTCGGCGGTCAGTGGGTGGGATCTATGGCTACACCTTC
NA | TRBJ2-7 | NA | TRBV7-2 | CASSLGSLRGYEQYF | TGTGCCAGCAGCTTAGGCAGTTTAAGAGGTTACGAGCAGTACTTC
TRBD1 | TRBJ1-1 | NA | TRBV7-2 | CASSLRTGKTEAFF | TGTGCCAGCAGCTTAAGGACAGGGAAGACTGAAGCTTTCTTT
NA | TRBJ2-5 | NA | TRBV4-1 | CASSGDRSPGETQYF | TGCGCCAGCAGCGGTGACAGATCCCCGGGAGAGACCCAGTACTTC
TRBD2 | TRBJ2-3 | NA | TRBV2 | CASSVVRGGTDTQYF | TGTGCCAGCAGTGTAGTTCGGGGGGGCACAGATACGCAGTATTTT
NA | TRBJ2-1 | once | TRBV30 | CAWSRTSSSYNEQFF | TGTGCCTGGAGTCGTACTTCGAGCTCCTACAATGAGCAGTTCTTC
TRBD1 | TRBJ2-5 | once | TRBV18 | CASSPLTGEQETQYF | TGTGCCAGCTCACCTTTAACAGGGGAACAAGAGACCCAGTACTTC
NA | TRBJ1-1 | NA | TRBV6-1 | CASSDLAGSREAFF | TGTGCCAGCAGTGACCTTGCAGGGTCCAGAGAAGCTTTCTTT
NA | TRBJ2-3 | NA | TRBV25-1 | CASSDRIPDTQYF | TGTGCCAGCAGTGATAGAATCCCAGATACGCAGTATTTT
TRBD1 | TRBJ2-7 | NA | TRBV3-1/TRBV3-2 | CASSQPGTGGEQYF | TGTGCCAGCAGCCAACCAGGGACAGGGGGCGAGCAGTACTTC
NA | TRBJ1-3 | NA | TRBV9 | CASSPYSGTHSGNTIYF | TGTGCCAGCAGCCCATACTCCGGGACACACTCTGGAAACACCATATATTTT
NA | TRBJ1-1 | NA | TRBV2 | CASSTGRSEAFF | TGTGCCAGCAGTACAGGGAGGTCTGAAGCTTTCTTT
TRBD1 | TRBJ1-1 | NA | TRBV5-1 | CASSPRQGGSSEAFF | TGCGCCAGCAGCCCGAGACAGGGAGGTTCGTCTGAAGCTTTCTTT
NA | TRBJ2-2 | NA | TRBV2 | CATKGATGELFF | TGTGCCACCAAAGGCGCCACCGGGGAGCTGTTTTTT
NA | TRBJ1-2 | NA | TRBV4-3 | CASSQDLAGYGYTF | TGCGCCAGCAGCCAAGATCTTGCGGGGTACGGCTACACCTTC
TRBD2 | TRBJ2-7 | NA | TRBV24-1 | CATRSGGGDSYEQYF | TGTGCCACCAGGTCTGGGGGGGGTGATTCCTACGAGCAGTACTTC
NA | TRBJ2-7 | once | TRBV10-3 | CAISEGQAYEQYF | TGTGCCATCAGTGAGGGACAAGCCTACGAGCAGTACTTC
NA | TRBJ2-7 | NA | TRBV29-1 | CSVARGVYEQYF | TGCAGCGTTGCCAGGGGAGTTTACGAGCAGTACTTC
NA | TRBJ2-2 | NA | TRBV7-7 | CASSLVGAPTGELFF | TGTGCTAGCAGCTTAGTGGGGGCTCCCACCGGGGAGCTGTTTTTT
NA | TRBJ1-5 | few | TRBV28 | CASSLRLGGGQPQHF | TGTGCCAGCAGCCTGAGGTTGGGTGGCGGTCAGCCCCAGCATTTT
NA | TRBJ2-3 | NA | TRBV18 | CASSPRGAFSTDTQYF | TGTGCCAGCTCACCACGGGGGGCCTTTAGCACAGATACGCAGTATTTT
NA | TRBJ2-3 | few | TRBV15 | CATSRGGSAADTQYF | TGTGCCACCAGCAGAGGTGGTAGCGCAGCAGATACGCAGTATTTT
NA | TRBJ1-3 | NA | TRBV2 | CASSVRAGSGNTIYF | TGTGCCAGCAGTGTGCGGGCTGGATCTGGAAACACCATATATTTT
NA | TRBJ1-1 | NA | TRBV7-9 | CASSSGTEAFF | TGTGCCAGCAGCTCAGGCACTGAAGCTTTCTTT
TRBD2 | TRBJ2-7 | NA | TRBV6-5 | CASSYSGTSGWEQYF | TGTGCCAGCAGTTACTCGGGGACTAGCGGTTGGGAGCAGTACTTC
NA | TRBJ2-7 | NA | TRBV28 | CASSFMRVGEQYF | TGTGCCAGCAGTTTTATGAGGGTTGGCGAGCAGTACTTC
NA | TRBJ2-3 | NA | TRBV3-1/TRBV3-2 | CASSQDFVAADTQYF | TGTGCCAGCAGCCAAGACTTCGTGGCAGCAGATACGCAGTATTTT
TRBD2 | TRBJ2-7 | NA | TRBV28 | CASSGYSGTYEQYF | TGTGCCAGCAGTGGATATAGCGGGACCTACGAGCAGTACTTC
NA | TRBJ2-2 | once | TRBV28 | CASSLVRSGELFF | TGTGCCAGCAGTTTAGTAAGATCCGGGGAGCTGTTTTTT
NA | TRBJ2-7 | NA | TRBV4-1 | CASSLRGDRSYEQYF | TGCGCCAGCAGCTTACGAGGGGACCGCTCCTACGAGCAGTACTTC
NA | TRBJ2-7 | NA | TRBV18 | CASSPIRDEQYF | TGTGCCAGCTCACCAATCAGGGACGAGCAGTACTTC
NA | TRBJ2-3 | once | TRBV14 | CASSQAGGTDTQYF | TGTGCCAGCAGCCAAGCCGGGGGAACAGATACGCAGTATTTT
TRBD1 | TRBJ2-7 | NA | TRBV29-1 | CSVVPGQGHSYEQYF | TGCAGCGTAGTACCGGGACAGGGACACTCCTACGAGCAGTACTTC